This TCR beta chain was recovered during a study of neurological immune-mediated disorders. This clonotype was picked up many times. The sorted libraries drew on about a million T cells that were CD4+ or CD8+. The cDNA was synthesized by 5'RACE incorporating 10-nucleotide random UMIs. MiXCR, applied by TCRdb to the 5' RACE reads, yields one record per CDR3 protein. The repertoire holds around 29,000 distinct CDR3 sequences, approximately 5% seen once, with around 1.9% in the top ten. V was clipped by 6 bases and J by 7 bases; unmatched bases: 14. Germline CDR1 reads MNHEY; CDR2 reads SMNVEV (reference sequence). This CDR3 has 17 residues.

The sequence was collected from a woman in her fifties or sixties in good health. The rearrangement joins TRBV27 to TRBJ2-1; 11 nucleotides align to TRBD2. The sequenced sample was CD4+ T cells from blood. In DNA form, the CDR3 reads TGTGCCAGCAGCTTTAGTAGCGGGGGGGCGTATTGGAATGAGCAGTTCTTC. Amino acids: CASSFSSGGAYWNEQFF.